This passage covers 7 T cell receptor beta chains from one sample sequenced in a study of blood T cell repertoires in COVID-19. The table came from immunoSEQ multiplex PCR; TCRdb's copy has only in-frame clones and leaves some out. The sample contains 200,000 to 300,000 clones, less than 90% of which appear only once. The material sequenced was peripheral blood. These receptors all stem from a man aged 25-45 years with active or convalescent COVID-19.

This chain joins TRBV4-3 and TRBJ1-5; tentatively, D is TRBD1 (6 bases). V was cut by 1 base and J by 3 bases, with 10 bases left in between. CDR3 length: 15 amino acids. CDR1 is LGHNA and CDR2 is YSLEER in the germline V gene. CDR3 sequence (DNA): TGCGCCAGCAGCCAAGTGAGGGACACCAATCAGCCCCAGCATTTT. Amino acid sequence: CASSQVRDTNQPQHF.

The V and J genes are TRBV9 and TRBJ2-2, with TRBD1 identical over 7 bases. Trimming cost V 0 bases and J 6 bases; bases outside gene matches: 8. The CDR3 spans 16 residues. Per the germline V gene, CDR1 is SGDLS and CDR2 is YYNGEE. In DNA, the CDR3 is TGTGCCAGCAGCGTAGCTACAGGGGCAGGGGCCGGGGAGCTGTTTTTT. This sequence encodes CASSVATGAGAGELFF.

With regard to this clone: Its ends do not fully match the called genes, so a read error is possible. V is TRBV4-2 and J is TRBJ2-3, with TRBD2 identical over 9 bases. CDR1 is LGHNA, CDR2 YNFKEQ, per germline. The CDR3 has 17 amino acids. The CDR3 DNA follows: TGTGCCAGCAGCGAAGAGGTTCTAGCGGGGAGCACAGATACGCAGTATTTT. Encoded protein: CASSEEVLAGSTDTQYF.

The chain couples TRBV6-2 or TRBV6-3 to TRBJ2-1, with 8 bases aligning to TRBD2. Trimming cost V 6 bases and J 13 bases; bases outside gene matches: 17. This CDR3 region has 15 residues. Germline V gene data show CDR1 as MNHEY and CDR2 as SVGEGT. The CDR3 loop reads CASSRNTGGASEQFF. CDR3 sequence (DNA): TGTGCCAGCAGCCGAAATACCGGGGGGGCTAGCGAACAGTTCTTC.

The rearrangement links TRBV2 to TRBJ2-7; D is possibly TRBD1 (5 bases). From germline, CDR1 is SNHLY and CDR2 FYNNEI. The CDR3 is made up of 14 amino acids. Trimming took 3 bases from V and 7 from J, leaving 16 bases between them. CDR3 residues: CASSEVGRVEEQYF. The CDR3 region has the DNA TGTGCCAGCAGTGAGGTCGGCAGGGTGGAGGAGCAGTACTTC.

DNA for the CDR3: TGTGCCAGCAGCTTAGGGATCCGACTAGCGGGGTACAATGAGCAGTTCTTC. Its translation is CASSLGIRLAGYNEQFF. The chain links TRBV7-2 to TRBJ2-1, with 11 positions matching TRBD2. Germline V gene lookup returns CDR1 SGHTA and CDR2 FQGNSA. J lost 4 bases, V lost 1 base, and 6 bases had no gene match. This CDR3 comprises 17 residues.

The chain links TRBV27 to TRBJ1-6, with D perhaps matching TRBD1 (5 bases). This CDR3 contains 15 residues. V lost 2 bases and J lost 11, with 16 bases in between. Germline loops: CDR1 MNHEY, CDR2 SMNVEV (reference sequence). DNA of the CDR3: TGTGCCAGCAGTTTAGGGGGGGGTGCCCTCCCACCCCTCCACTTT. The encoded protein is CASSLGGGALPPLHF.